This TCR beta chain stems from a study of blood T cells in healthy people across ages. Overall study findings and caveats: In long-lived donors, naive CD4+ cell counts and diversity exceeded those of aged donors. Across the age range, TCR beta diversity per million T cells fell in a roughly linear way.

Each donor supplied roughly 9.2 milliliters of peripheral blood. About this clonotype itself: Its antigen is unidentified.

It was with a sample-barcoded 5' primer and a J-beta primer mix that a second PCR of about 6 to 12 cycles was run. TCRdb reanalysed the 5' RACE reads using MiXCR and keeps one entry per CDR3 protein. The sample lists hundreds of thousands of distinct CDR3 sequences, 29% occurring once. Sequencing was done on a sample of blood. The sequence was collected from a woman of 80 years or more in good health.

In DNA form, the CDR3 reads TGTGCCAGCTCAGAGGACAGGGGAGATACGCAGTATTTT. Amino acids: CASSEDRGDTQYF. V gene TRBV18 combines with J gene TRBJ2-3, with TRBD1 matching over 9 bases. Germline lookup yields CDR1 KGHSH and CDR2 LQKENI. There are 13 residues in the CDR3. Germline trimming cut 5 bases from V and 5 bases from J; bases unmatched to any gene: 2.